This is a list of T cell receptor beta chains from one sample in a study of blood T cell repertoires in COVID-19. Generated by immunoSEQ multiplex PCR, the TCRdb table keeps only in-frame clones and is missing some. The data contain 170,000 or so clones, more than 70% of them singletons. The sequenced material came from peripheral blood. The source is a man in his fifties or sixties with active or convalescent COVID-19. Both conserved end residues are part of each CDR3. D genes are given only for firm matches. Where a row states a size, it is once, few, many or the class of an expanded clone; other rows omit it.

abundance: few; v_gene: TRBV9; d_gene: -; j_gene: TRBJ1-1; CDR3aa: CASSVGANPLNTEAFF; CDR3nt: TGTGCCAGCAGCGTAGGAGCAAATCCCCTTAACACTGAAGCTTTCTTT
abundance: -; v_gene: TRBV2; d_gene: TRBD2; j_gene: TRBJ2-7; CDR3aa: CASSGSGASSYEQYF; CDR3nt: TGTGCCAGCAGTGGTAGCGGGGCTAGCTCCTACGAGCAGTACTTC
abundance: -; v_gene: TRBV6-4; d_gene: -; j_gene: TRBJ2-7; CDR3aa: CAPRPYEQYF; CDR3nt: TGTGCCCCGCGTCCCTACGAGCAGTACTTC
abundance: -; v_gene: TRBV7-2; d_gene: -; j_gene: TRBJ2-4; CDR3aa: CASSLGPRVSQKNIQYF; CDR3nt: TGTGCCAGCAGCTTAGGGCCCCGGGTATCTCAGAAAAACATTCAGTACTTC
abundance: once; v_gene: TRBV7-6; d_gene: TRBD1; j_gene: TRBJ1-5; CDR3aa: CASSLGTPGQVNQPQHF; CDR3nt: TGTGCCAGCAGCTTAGGAACACCGGGACAGGTAAATCAGCCCCAGCATTTT
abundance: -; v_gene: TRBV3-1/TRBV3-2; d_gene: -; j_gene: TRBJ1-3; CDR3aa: CASSPEGPGVGNTIYF; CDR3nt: TGTGCCAGCAGCCCGGAAGGGCCAGGGGTTGGAAACACCATATATTTT
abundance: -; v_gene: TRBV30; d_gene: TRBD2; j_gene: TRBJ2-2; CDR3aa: CAWSNGLAGVPNTGELFF; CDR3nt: TGTGCCTGGAGTAACGGACTAGCGGGGGTCCCCAACACCGGGGAGCTGTTTTTT
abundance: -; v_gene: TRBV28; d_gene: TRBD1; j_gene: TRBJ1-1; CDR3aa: CASSVGTGGTEAFF; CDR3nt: TGTGCCAGCAGTGTCGGGACAGGGGGCACTGAAGCTTTCTTT
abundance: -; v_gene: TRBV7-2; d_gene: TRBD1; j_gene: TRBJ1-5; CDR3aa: CASSQGQTRRSQHF; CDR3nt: TGTGCCAGCAGCCAGGGACAGACCAGGCGTTCCCAGCATTTT
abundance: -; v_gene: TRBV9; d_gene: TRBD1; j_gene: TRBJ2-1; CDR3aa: CASSTQGQGVYNEQFF; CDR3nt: TGTGCCAGCAGCACCCAAGGACAGGGGGTATACAATGAGCAGTTCTTC
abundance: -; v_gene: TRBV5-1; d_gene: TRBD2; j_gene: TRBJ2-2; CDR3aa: CASSPRAGDTGELFF; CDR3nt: TGCGCCAGCAGCCCCCGAGCGGGGGATACCGGGGAGCTGTTTTTT
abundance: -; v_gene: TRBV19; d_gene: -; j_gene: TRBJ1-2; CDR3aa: CARRRRKTTTNYGYTF; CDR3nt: TGTGCCAGGCGGAGGCGTAAGACGACGACTAACTATGGCTACACCTTC
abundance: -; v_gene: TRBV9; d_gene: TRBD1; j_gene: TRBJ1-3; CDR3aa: CASSRQGQGQNTIYF; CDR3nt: TGTGCCAGCAGCCGTCAGGGACAGGGGCAGAACACCATATATTTT
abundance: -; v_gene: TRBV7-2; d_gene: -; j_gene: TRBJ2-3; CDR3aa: CASSLTYTQYF; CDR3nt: TGTGCCAGCAGCCTCACTTATACGCAGTATTTT
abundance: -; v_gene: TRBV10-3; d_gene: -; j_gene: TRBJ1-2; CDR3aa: CAITTNYGYTF; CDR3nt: TGTGCCATCACAACTAACTATGGCTACACCTTC
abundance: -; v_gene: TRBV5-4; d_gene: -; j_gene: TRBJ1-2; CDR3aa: CASSLVGAAYGYTF; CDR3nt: TGTGCCAGCAGCTTGGTGGGGGCGGCCTATGGCTACACCTTC
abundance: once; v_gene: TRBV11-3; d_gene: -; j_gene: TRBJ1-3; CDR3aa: CASSSRGAGNTIYF; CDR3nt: TGTGCCAGCAGCTCCAGGGGCGCTGGAAACACCATATATTTT
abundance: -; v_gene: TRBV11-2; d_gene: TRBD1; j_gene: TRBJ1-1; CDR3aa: CASSLKTGDTEAFF; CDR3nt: TGTGCCAGCAGCTTAAAGACAGGGGACACTGAAGCTTTCTTT
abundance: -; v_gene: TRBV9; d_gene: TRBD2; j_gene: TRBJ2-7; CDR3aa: CASSVEVGSGSYEQYF; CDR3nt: TGTGCCAGCAGCGTAGAGGTGGGTAGCGGGTCCTACGAGCAGTACTTC
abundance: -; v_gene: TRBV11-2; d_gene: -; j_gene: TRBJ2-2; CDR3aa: CASSLDWNTGELFF; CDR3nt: TGTGCCAGCAGCTTGGACTGGAACACCGGGGAGCTGTTTTTT